Listed here are 27 T cell receptor beta chains from one sample, sequenced in a study of glioma-infiltrating T cells. Amplification of TCR alpha and beta CDR3 regions from RNA used iRepertoire nested multiplex PCR. TCRdb reprocessed the multiplex PCR reads with MiXCR, giving one entry per CDR3 protein. The sample records fewer than 200,000 distinct CDR3 sequences, about 31% being singletons. Sequences were obtained from glioma tissue, nonneoplastic brain tissue, or PBMCs (not recorded which). Every receptor here comes from a human donor with low-grade glioma or glioblastoma, undergoing nonglioma brain surgery, or in good health (not recorded which).

The rearrangement uses TRBV19 and TRBJ2-6; 9 nucleotides agree with TRBD1. The CDR3 extends over 19 amino acids. In germline, CDR1 is LNHDA, CDR2 SQIVND (reference sequence). The V gene end was trimmed by 6 bases and the J gene end by 0 bases; junction bases not matched to a gene: 12. CDR3 bases: TGTGCCAGTAGCTCCCCTCCCGGGACAGGGAGCTCTGGGGCCAACGTCCTGACTTTC. Its translation: CASSSPPGTGSSGANVLTF. Complete variable domain (other parts from reference TRBV19 and TRBJ2-6): DGGITQSPKYLFRKEGQNVTLSCEQNLNHDAMYWYRQDPGQGLRLIYYSQIVNDFQKGDIAEGYSVSREKKESFPLTVTSAQKNPTAFYLCASSSPPGTGSSGANVLTFGAGSRLTVL.

This clonotype was seen repeatedly, ten times or more. The CDR3 spells CSARGSLRLEAFF. Written as DNA, the CDR3 is TGCAGTGCTAGGGGTAGTCTGAGGCTGGAAGCTTTCTTT. The rearrangement uses TRBV20-1 and TRBJ1-1; no firm D call. The germline V and J ends were trimmed by 3 bases and 8 bases, with 16 bases remaining between them. CDR1 is DFQATT and CDR2 is SNEGSKA in the germline V gene (reference sequence). CDR3 length: 13 amino acids.

This clonotype came up many times. The chain has TRBV28 and TRBJ1-2; TRBD1 aligns across 9 bases. The germline V gene encodes CDR1 MDHEN and CDR2 SYDVKM. The CDR3 extends over 11 amino acids. Trimming cost V 3 bases and J 12 bases; bases outside gene matches: 2. In DNA, the CDR3 is TGTGCCAGCAGTTTGGGACAGGGACACACCTTC. Residues: CASSLGQGHTF.

This clonotype has a count of ten or more. The V gene is TRBV7-2, the J gene TRBJ2-3; possibly TRBD1 for D (6 bases). The CDR3 is 15 amino acids. V lost 5 bases to trimming and J lost 0 bases, with 12 bases between them. Germline assignment: CDR1 SGHTA and CDR2 FQGNSA. The CDR3 DNA reads as TGTGCCAGCAGCCCCGAGAGGGGGAGCACAGATACGCAGTATTTT. Translated: CASSPERGSTDTQYF.

There are many counts of this clonotype. This rearrangement joins TRBV7-6 to TRBJ2-3; 7 nucleotides line up with TRBD2. J gave up 3 bases and V 1 base, and 10 bases lay outside the gene matches. The CDR3 length is 17 residues. Germline loops: CDR1 SGHVS, CDR2 FNYEAQ. The CDR3: CASSLGAREWGTDTQYF. The DNA of the CDR3 is TGTGCCAGCAGCTTAGGGGCGCGGGAGTGGGGAACAGATACGCAGTATTTT.

This clonotype has at least ten counts. The chain uses TRBV20-1 and TRBJ2-7; possibly TRBD2 for D (6 bases). Germline CDR1 is DFQATT and CDR2 is SNEGSKA (reference sequence). CDR3 length: 17 amino acids. With 3 bases removed from V and 4 bases from J, the gap between germline ends came to 25 bases. CDR3: CSASRFPPRVGLYEQYF. CDR3 DNA sequence: TGCAGTGCTAGTCGTTTTCCCCCGAGGGTGGGACTGTACGAGCAGTACTTC.

There are a few counts of this clonotype. The V gene is TRBV5-1, the J gene TRBJ2-1, with TRBD1 matching 7 bases. Germline V gene lookup returns CDR1 SGHRS and CDR2 YFSETQ. The length of the CDR3 is 15 residues. Trimming took 0 bases from V and 4 from J; bases not matched to a gene: 4. The CDR3 loop reads CASSLGQGKYNEQFF. CDR3 bases: TGCGCCAGCAGCTTGGGACAGGGAAAATACAATGAGCAGTTCTTC.

Many counts were recorded for this clonotype. The chain is built from TRBV7-2 and TRBJ1-1, with unresolved D. The CDR3 has 15 amino acids. V lost 1 base, J lost 1 base, and 10 bases lay in between. Germline V gene sequence: CDR1 SGHTA, CDR2 FQGNSA. The CDR3: CASSLGATANTEAFF. The CDR3 DNA follows: TGTGCCAGCAGCTTAGGGGCGACGGCGAACACTGAAGCTTTCTTT.

This clonotype showed up many times. The chain is built from TRBV20-1 and TRBJ2-7, with 15 bases that match TRBD2. The CDR3 loop spans 16 amino acids. With 3 bases clipped from V and 5 bases from J, the junction kept 8 bases outside the gene matches. Germline lookup yields CDR1 DFQATT and CDR2 SNEGSKA (reference sequence). CDR3: CSASPWTSGRADEQYF. In DNA, the CDR3 is TGCAGTGCTAGCCCCTGGACTAGCGGGAGGGCCGACGAGCAGTACTTC.

On this clonotype itself: This may be a read error, as it is one base from a much larger clone. This chain joins TRBV4-1 and TRBJ2-1; the D gene could be TRBD1 or TRBD2 (7 bases each). CDR3 length equals 20 residues. V lost 0 bases, J lost 2 bases, and 23 bases lay in between. The germline gives CDR1 MGHRA, CDR2 YSYEKL. The CDR3 DNA reads as TGCGCCAGCAGCCAAGATGCGCCTCCGGGAGCGGGACAGACCTACAATGAGCAGTTCTTC. Translating gives CASSQDAPPGAGQTYNEQFF.

This clonotype came up many times. At one end the junction does not follow the germline gene, possibly because of a read error. The chain joins TRBV7-2 to TRBJ2-3; 8 nucleotides match TRBD2. CDR1 and CDR2 (germline): SGHTA, FQGNSA. The CDR3 is made up of 15 amino acids. CDR3 nucleotide sequence: TGTGCCAGCAGCTCCCCTCGGCGAGCGGGAGTACCCCCGAAGTTT. This translates into CASSSPRRAGVPPKF.

Ten or more counts support this clonotype. The V and J genes are TRBV18 and TRBJ2-7; perhaps TRBD2 as D (5 bases). Per the germline V gene, CDR1 is KGHSH and CDR2 is LQKENI. The CDR3 runs 15 residues. The germline V and J ends were trimmed by 2 bases and 2 bases, with 13 bases remaining between them. CDR3 amino acids: CASSPEGAAPYEQYF. CDR3 coding DNA: TGTGCCAGCTCACCAGAGGGAGCCGCCCCCTACGAGCAGTACTTC.

On this clonotype itself: Being one base from a much bigger clone, this may be a read error. V is TRBV6-6 and J is TRBJ2-3; 7 bases align to TRBD1. Looked up from germline, CDR1 is MNHNY and CDR2 is SVGAGI (reference sequence). V shed 6 bases, J shed 7 bases, and the junction held 13 bases outside the gene matches. This CDR3 has 15 residues. The DNA of the CDR3 is TGTGCCAGCAGCCTCGACAGGGCGAAGAAGAATACGCAGTATTTT. Amino acids: CASSLDRAKKNTQYF.

This clonotype was observed many times. The genes are TRBV12-3 or TRBV12-4 and TRBJ1-5, with 7 nucleotides matching TRBD1. J gave up 1 base and V 6 bases, and 3 bases lay outside the gene matches. The CDR3 is made up of 14 amino acids. The CDR3 sequence is CASRLQGSNQPQHF. CDR3 nucleotide sequence: TGTGCCAGCAGGCTACAGGGGAGCAATCAGCCCCAGCATTTT.

Comments on this clonotype: No conserved phenylalanine or tryptophan is present at the end of the CDR3, so a read error is the likely explanation. The rearrangement links TRBV25-1 to TRBJ2-7; a possible D gene is TRBD2 (6 bases). The germline CDR1 and CDR2 sequences are MGHDK and SYGVNS. V lost 2 bases, J lost 1 base, and 9 bases lay in between. The CDR3 has 14 amino acids. The CDR3 loop reads CASSEGLASYEQYS. The CDR3 region has the DNA TGTGCCAGCAGTGAAGGTCTAGCGTCCTACGAGCAGTACTCC.

This clonotype was seen a single time. The junction does not match germline at one end; this may be a read error. The rearrangement joins TRBV7-9 to TRBJ2-1; the D is unclear. Per germline, CDR1 SEHNR and CDR2 FQNEAQ (reference sequence). CDR3 length: 10 amino acids. The chain's CDR3 is CASRLLEQFF. As DNA, the CDR3 is TGTGCAAGCAGATTGTTGGAGCAGTTCTTC.

The sample holds many counts of this clonotype. This sequence joins TRBV28 and TRBJ2-7; the D gene is possibly TRBD2 (5 bases). Germline assignment: CDR1 MDHEN and CDR2 SYDVKM. V lost 1 base, J lost 0 bases, and 16 bases lay in between. This CDR3 is 17 amino acids long. As DNA, the CDR3 is TGTGCCAGCAGTTTATCTCTCGGCGGGCGTGGCTCCTACGAGCAGTACTTC. Translating it yields CASSLSLGGRGSYEQYF.

Points on this clonotype: In this CDR3 the conserved last residue, phenylalanine or tryptophan, is missing, so a read error is likely. The chain recombines TRBV6-1 with TRBJ1-5; D ambiguous. V was cut by 6 bases and J by 7 bases, with 13 bases left in between. CDR1 is MNHNS and CDR2 is SASEGT in the germline V gene. The CDR3 is 13 residues long. The CDR3 here is CASRTQESQPQHL. The CDR3 nucleotides read TGTGCCAGCAGAACTCAAGAGTCGCAGCCCCAGCATCTT.

This clonotype was seen ten or more times. The V gene is TRBV6-4, the J gene TRBJ2-5; D gene unclear. CDR1 MRHNA and CDR2 SNTAGT come from the germline V gene. With 10 bases removed from V and 5 bases from J, the gap between germline ends came to 5 bases. CDR3 length equals 9 residues. CDR3 bases: TGTGCCAAAAAGGAGACCCAGTACTTC. Amino acid sequence: CAKKETQYF.

There are many counts of this clonotype. The chain couples TRBV10-3 to TRBJ2-3; D may be TRBD1 (6 bases). Trimming took off 2 bases at V and 4 bases at J, with 10 bases between the two ends. This CDR3 region has 14 residues. Germline assignment: CDR1 ENHRY and CDR2 SYGVKD. CDR3 amino acids: CAISEGRGSDTQYF. CDR3 DNA: TGTGCCATCAGTGAGGGCAGGGGTTCAGATACGCAGTATTTT.

This clonotype was seen more than once but under ten times. The chain uses TRBV5-6 and TRBJ2-5, with D unclear. This CDR3 spans 15 amino acids. Per the germline V gene, CDR1 is SGHDT and CDR2 is YYEEEE. Trimming pared 1 base from V and 4 bases from J, leaving 14 bases between. CDR3 sequence (DNA): TGTGCCAGCAGCTTGTCTGTGCACGTTCGAGAGACCCAGTACTTC. Amino acids: CASSLSVHVRETQYF.

The chain is built from TRBV7-2 and TRBJ1-6; 9 bases line up with TRBD1. V lost 4 bases and J lost 11; bases outside the gene matches: 12. The CDR3 loop spans 16 amino acids. Looked up from germline, CDR1 is SGHTA and CDR2 is FQGNSA. DNA of the CDR3: TGTGCCAGCAGCTCAACAGCCGGGACAGGGTTGACACCCCTCCACTTT. Its translation is CASSSTAGTGLTPLHF.

The chain joins TRBV6-2 or TRBV6-3 to TRBJ2-7, with 11 nucleotides matching TRBD2. Trimming took 4 bases from V and 3 from J; bases not matched to a gene: 5. In germline, CDR1 is MNHEY, CDR2 SVGEGT. This CDR3 has 15 residues. CDR3 sequence: CASSSIAGGHYEQYF. The CDR3 coding sequence is TGTGCCAGCAGTTCAATAGCGGGAGGGCACTACGAGCAGTACTTC.

In its sample, this clonotype was seen many times. This sequence joins TRBV6-1 and TRBJ2-7, with 10 bases identical to TRBD1. The germline V gene has CDR1 MNHNS and CDR2 SASEGT. With V trimmed by 0 bases and J by 1 base, 3 bases remained unmatched. The CDR3 contains 16 residues. The CDR3 DNA sequence: TGTGCCAGCAGTGAAGCAGCGGGACAGGGGTCCTACGAGCAGTACTTC. Its translation is CASSEAAGQGSYEQYF.

The chain couples TRBV27 to TRBJ1-5, with TRBD1 matching 7 bases. This CDR3 spans 16 amino acids. V gave up 5 bases and J gave up 5 bases; unmatched junction bases: 12. Germline V gives CDR1 MNHEY, CDR2 SMNVEV (reference sequence). The CDR3 DNA reads as TGTGCCAGCAGTCTATTGACAGGGCGAAGGGATCAGCCCCAGCATTTT. This codes for CASSLLTGRRDQPQHF.

The chain couples TRBV27 to TRBJ2-1; D may be TRBD2 (6 bases). The germline V and J ends were trimmed by 8 bases and 7 bases, with 27 bases remaining between them. Germline assignment: CDR1 MNHEY and CDR2 SMNVEV (reference sequence). The CDR3 is made up of 17 amino acids. The CDR3: CASSPRRDLSTLNEQFF. CDR3 nucleotides: TGTGCCAGCTCACCACGGAGGGACCTGTCGACCTTAAATGAGCAGTTCTTC.

V and J are TRBV9 and TRBJ1-4; D is unclear. Germline V gene data show CDR1 as SGDLS and CDR2 as YYNGEE. The CDR3 has 14 amino acids. Trimming took off 4 bases at V and 10 bases at J, with 17 bases between the two ends. The CDR3 nucleotides read TGTGCCAGCAGCTCCGACATGGGGATTGGAAAACTGTTTTTT. Translation gives CASSSDMGIGKLFF.